The 25 T cell receptor beta chains reported below all come from one sample, sequenced in a study of control samples from healthy donors and cancer patients. Libraries were prepared by immunoSEQ multiplex PCR; TCRdb keeps only in-frame clonotypes and omits some of them. Of approximately 100,000 clones detected, roughly 89% appear once; the ten largest clones hold approximately 3%. The specimen was blood. The receptors here all came from a human donor in good health. The donor label of this sample is uncertain.

J is TRBJ2-7 and V is TRBV11-2; 8 bases match TRBD2. Trimming at V came to 6 bases and at J to 3 bases, leaving 10 bases not matched to a gene. The CDR3 runs to 15 residues. Germline loops: CDR1 SGHAT, CDR2 FQNNGV. CDR3 loop: CASSPSGGMIYEQYF. In DNA form, the CDR3 reads TGTGCCAGCAGTCCAAGCGGGGGTATGATCTACGAGCAGTACTTC.

The CDR3 region has the DNA TGTGCCATCAGTGAGTCTAAAGGCGCCATGAACACTGAAGCTTTCTTT. Translated, it gives CAISESKGAMNTEAFF. The rearrangement joins TRBV10-3 to TRBJ1-1; the D is unclear. V was clipped by 0 bases and J by 0 bases, with 11 bases between them. The CDR3 extends over 16 amino acids. CDR1 and CDR2 from the germline V gene are ENHRY and SYGVKD.

Points on this clone: The junction shows a germline mismatch at one end, possibly a read error. CDR3 in DNA: TGTGTCAGCAGCGAGAGGGGGGCAGCTGAAGCTTTCTTT. It yields the protein CVSSERGAAEAFF. This chain uses TRBV9 with TRBJ1-1; D is perhaps TRBD1 (6 bases). Germline V gene lookup returns CDR1 SGDLS and CDR2 YYNGEE. The length of the CDR3 is 13 residues.

The genes are TRBV23-1 and TRBJ1-2, with D unclear. TRBV23-1 carries the ORF label, with uncertain function. The V and J ends lost 4 bases and 4 bases respectively, with 7 bases between them. The CDR3 has 12 residues. CDR3 bases: TGCGCCAGCAGTCCCCGCTTCTATGGCTACACCTTC. It is translated as CASSPRFYGYTF.

V and J are TRBV2 and TRBJ2-6; 9 nucleotides align to TRBD1. The CDR3 sequence is 20 residues long. With V trimmed by 6 bases and J by 2 bases, 17 bases remained unmatched. In germline, CDR1 is SNHLY, CDR2 FYNNEI. CDR3 sequence: CASRISKPGQGRAGANVLTF. CDR3 sequence (DNA): TGTGCCAGCAGGATCTCCAAACCGGGACAGGGTAGAGCTGGGGCCAACGTCCTGACTTTC. The full variable domain, in which reference TRBV2 and TRBJ2-6 provide the parts outside the CDR3, is EPEVTQTPSHQVTQMGQEVILRCVPISNHLYFYWYRQILGQKVEFLVSFYNNEISEKSEIFDDQFSVERPDGSNFTLKIRSTKLEDSAMYFCASRISKPGQGRAGANVLTFGAGSRLTVL.

This chain uses TRBV15 with TRBJ2-2; D is possibly TRBD1 (5 bases). This CDR3 region has 15 residues. CDR1 and CDR2 from the germline V gene are LNHNV and YYDKDF (reference sequence). Trimming shortened V by 3 bases and J by 4 bases, and 12 bases separated the two germline ends. CDR3 bases: TGTGCCACCAGCAGCAGAGACAGCCCCACCGGGGAGCTGTTTTTT. Its protein is CATSSRDSPTGELFF. Filled out from reference TRBV15 and TRBJ2-2, the complete variable domain reads DAMVIQNPRYQVTQFGKPVTLSCSQTLNHNVMYWYQQKSSQAPKLLFHYYDKDFNNEADTPDNFQSRRPNTSFCFLDIRSPGLGDTAMYLCATSSRDSPTGELFFGEGSRLTVL.

The chain has TRBV19 and TRBJ1-1; D might be TRBD1 (5 bases). Looked up from germline, CDR1 is LNHDA and CDR2 is SQIVND (reference sequence). V was trimmed by 7 bases and J by 0 bases, leaving 15 bases between them. The CDR3 is made up of 15 amino acids. The DNA of the CDR3 is TGTGCCAGTACCCTAGACAGCTACATGAACACTGAAGCTTTCTTT. The encoded protein is CASTLDSYMNTEAFF.

With regard to this clone: The junction does not match germline at one end; this may be a read error. V gene TRBV7-2 combines with J gene TRBJ1-2, with TRBD1 as a possible D gene (6 bases). The CDR3 is 14 amino acids. CDR1 is SGHTA, CDR2 FQGNSA, per germline. The CDR3 loop is CASSLGSGQPLPNF. CDR3 in DNA: TGTGCCAGCAGCTTAGGATCGGGACAACCTCTCCCTAACTTC.

The rearrangement links TRBV5-6 to TRBJ1-1; 8 positions match TRBD1. The CDR3 runs 16 residues. CDR1 SGHDT and CDR2 YYEEEE come from the germline V gene. With 0 bases clipped from V and 1 base from J, the junction kept 5 bases outside the gene matches. CDR3 in amino acids: CASSLGAGTGNTEAFF. DNA for the CDR3: TGTGCCAGCAGCTTGGGGGCGGGGACAGGGAACACTGAAGCTTTCTTT.

This clone has a handful of counts. The V call is TRBV5-1, the J call TRBJ2-6, with D perhaps TRBD1 or TRBD2 (5 bases each). This CDR3 region has 16 residues. In germline, CDR1 is SGHRS, CDR2 YFSETQ. Trimming shortened V by 7 bases and J by 0 bases, and 14 bases separated the two germline ends. This CDR3 is CASVWGNYSGANVLTF. The CDR3 bases are TGCGCCAGCGTCTGGGGGAACTACTCTGGGGCCAACGTCCTGACTTTC.

J is TRBJ1-1 and V is TRBV12-3 or TRBV12-4; tentative D call: TRBD1 (5 bases). The CDR3 is made up of 12 amino acids. Trimming pared 4 bases from V and 4 bases from J, leaving 7 bases between. The CDR3 sequence: CASSSRVTEAFF. The CDR3 DNA is TGTGCCAGCAGTTCCAGGGTCACTGAAGCTTTCTTT.

CDR3 region: CASIREAGNTIYF. The CDR3 bases are TGTGCCAGCATCAGGGAGGCTGGAAACACCATATATTTT. The J gene is TRBJ1-3, the V gene TRBV2; a weak D match, TRBD1 (5 bases). Germline V lookup: CDR1 SNHLY, CDR2 FYNNEI. V was trimmed by 7 bases and J by 2 bases, leaving 9 bases between them. CDR3 size: 13 residues.

J is TRBJ1-1 and V is TRBV5-4; tentative D call: TRBD1 (6 bases). Germline CDR1 and CDR2: SGHNT and YYREEE (reference sequence). The V gene lost 2 bases and the J gene lost 3 bases, with 11 bases spanning the gap. This CDR3 is 14 amino acids long. This CDR3 is CASSLGGGDTEAFF. CDR3 nucleotide sequence: TGTGCCAGCAGCTTAGGGGGTGGGGACACTGAAGCTTTCTTT.

This rearrangement joins TRBV6-5 to TRBJ1-1, with a tentative D call TRBD1 (5 bases). Trimming removed 7 bases at V and 0 bases at J, with 9 bases between. Germline CDR1 and CDR2: MNHEY and SVGAGI. This CDR3 has 13 residues. The CDR3 protein is CASNRGVNTEAFF. Here the CDR3 DNA reads TGTGCCAGCAATCGGGGGGTGAACACTGAAGCTTTCTTT.

The rearrangement joins TRBV5-4 to TRBJ1-2; 10 bases fit TRBD1. The CDR3 is made up of 13 amino acids. CDR1 and CDR2 (germline): SGHNT, YYREEE (reference sequence). The CDR3, as DNA: TGTGTTCTTCGGGACAGGGGAAGCTATGGCTACACCTTC. This encodes CVLRDRGSYGYTF.

The gene calls are TRBV10-1 and TRBJ1-5; 7 bases are a match to TRBD1. The CDR3 consists of 16 residues. With V trimmed by 2 bases and J by 7 bases, 11 bases remained unmatched. Germline values: CDR1 WNHNN, CDR2 SYGVQD (reference sequence). The CDR3 DNA is TGCGCCAGCAGTGAGAATAACCGGGACAGAGGACAGCCCCAGCATTTT. The encoded protein is CASSENNRDRGQPQHF.

This chain connects TRBV9 to TRBJ2-5; D remains unclear. Germline CDR1 reads SGDLS; CDR2 reads YYNGEE. CDR3 length equals 15 residues. Trimming removed 0 bases at V and 5 bases at J, with 14 bases between. The CDR3 DNA follows: TGTGCCAGCAGCGTAGTGGGCGGAAGTGGGGAGACCCAGTACTTC. This codes for CASSVVGGSGETQYF.

As DNA, the CDR3 is TGCGCCAGCAGCCAAGAGGGTAACGAGCAGTACTTC. This gives the protein CASSQEGNEQYF. The chain links TRBV4-1 to TRBJ2-7; D gene uncertain. This CDR3 spans 12 amino acids. Trimming took off 0 bases at V and 5 bases at J, with 5 bases between the two ends. Germline CDR1 reads MGHRA; CDR2 reads YSYEKL.

This chain connects TRBV27 to TRBJ2-3; D possibly corresponds to TRBD2 (6 bases). Germline V gene lookup returns CDR1 MNHEY and CDR2 SMNVEV (reference sequence). The CDR3 has 14 amino acids. The V and J ends lost 6 bases and 2 bases respectively, with 12 bases between them. The CDR3: CASRMTSTTDTQYF. CDR3 in DNA: TGTGCCAGCAGGATGACTAGTACCACAGATACGCAGTATTTT.

This chain uses TRBV29-1 with TRBJ1-2, with no clear D. The CDR3 has 11 residues. The germline CDR1 and CDR2 sequences are SQVTM and ANQGSEA. Trimming removed 5 bases from V and 4 bases from J, with 8 bases in between. CDR3 coding DNA: TGCAGCGTTCTGGGAAGCTATGGCTACACCTTC. Protein product: CSVLGSYGYTF.

This clone was counted once. J is TRBJ1-5 and V is TRBV30; no clear D gene. CDR3 length: 16 amino acids. V lost 3 bases, J lost 3 bases, and 18 bases lay in between. The germline V gene encodes CDR1 GTSNPN and CDR2 SVGIG (reference sequence). The CDR3 DNA reads TGTGCCTGGAGCCAAGGAGGCAGGAATAACAATCAGCCCCAGCATTTT. Protein product: CAWSQGGRNNNQPQHF.

The J gene is TRBJ1-1, the V gene TRBV6-2 or TRBV6-3; the match to TRBD1 covers 10 bases. Per germline, CDR1 MNHEY and CDR2 SVGEGT. V lost 5 bases to trimming and J lost 6 bases; unmatched junction nucleotides: 18. This CDR3 comprises 18 residues. The CDR3 bases are TGTGCCAGCAGTCCGCTCCACTATCGACAGGGGGCATTCGCTGAAGCTTTCTTT. Protein sequence: CASSPLHYRQGAFAEAFF.

The rearrangement links TRBV7-9 to TRBJ2-5, with D possibly matching TRBD2 (5 bases). The germline CDR1 and CDR2 sequences are SEHNR and FQNEAQ (reference sequence). Between the trimmed V and J ends, which lost 5 bases and 5 bases, there was a span of 27 bases. This CDR3 contains 18 residues. CDR3 sequence reads: CASSHHFTRAWRYETQYF. The CDR3 coding sequence is TGTGCCAGCAGCCATCATTTCACAAGGGCCTGGAGGTATGAGACCCAGTACTTC.

CDR3 protein: CATRPGQGPYTEAFF. CDR3 in DNA: TGTGCCACCAGACCGGGACAGGGGCCATACACTGAAGCTTTCTTT. V usage is TRBV24-1 and J usage is TRBJ1-1, with 10 bases matching TRBD1. Germline assignment: CDR1 KGHDR and CDR2 SFDVKD. J gave up 3 bases and V 7 bases, and 7 bases lay outside the gene matches. The CDR3 loop spans 15 amino acids.

The chain links TRBV28 to TRBJ2-3; 11 bases fit TRBD1. J gave up 1 base and V 6 bases, and 3 bases lay outside the gene matches. Germline CDR1 MDHEN, CDR2 SYDVKM. The CDR3 contains 15 residues. The CDR3 DNA is TGTGCCAGCAGCGGACAGGGGGCGGGCACAGATACGCAGTATTTT. Its translation: CASSGQGAGTDTQYF.